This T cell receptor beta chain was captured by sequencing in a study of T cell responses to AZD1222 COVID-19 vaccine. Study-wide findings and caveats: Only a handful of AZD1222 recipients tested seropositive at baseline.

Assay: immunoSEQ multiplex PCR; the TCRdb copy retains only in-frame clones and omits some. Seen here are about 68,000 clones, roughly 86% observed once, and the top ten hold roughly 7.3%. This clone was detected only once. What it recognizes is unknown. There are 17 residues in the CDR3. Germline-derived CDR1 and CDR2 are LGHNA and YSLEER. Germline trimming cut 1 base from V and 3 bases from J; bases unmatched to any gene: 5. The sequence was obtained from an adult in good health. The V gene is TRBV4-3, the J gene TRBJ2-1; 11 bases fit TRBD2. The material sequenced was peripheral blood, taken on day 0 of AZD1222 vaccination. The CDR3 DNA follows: TGCGCCAGCAGCCAAGGTCTCGGGACTAGCGGCTACAATGAGCAGTTCTTC. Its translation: CASSQGLGTSGYNEQFF.